Reported below is one T cell receptor beta chain. Other DNA sequences in this specimen translate into the identical CDR3. This sample was included in a study of T cells after somatic rescue of genetic block. Libraries were prepared by immunoSEQ multiplex PCR; TCRdb keeps only in-frame clonotypes and omits some of them. Of 85,000 to 90,000 clones detected, more than 80% appear once; the ten largest clones hold more than 1.5%. The CDR3 spans 14 residues. The germline CDR1 and CDR2 sequences are SGHRS and YFSETQ. Trimming left V 2 bases short and J 1 base short, with 9 bases between. The receptor was isolated from a woman younger than 30. The specimen was peripheral blood mononuclear cells (PBMCs). This rearrangement joins TRBV5-1 to TRBJ1-1; no definite D call. The CDR3 loop reads CASSLSTANTEAFF. CDR3 nucleotide sequence: TGCGCCAGCAGCTTATCGACGGCGAACACTGAAGCTTTCTTT.